A single sample is the source of the 12 T cell receptor beta chains below, sequenced in a study of blood T cells in healthy people across ages. Through a sample-barcoded 5' primer and a J-beta primer mix, a second PCR was run for roughly 6 to 11 cycles. Each CDR3 protein is one row after TCRdb ran MiXCR on the 5' RACE reads. This sample carries hundreds of thousands of distinct CDR3 sequences, approximately 52% of them seen once, and the ten largest clones take about 13%. The source material was blood. These receptors all stem from a woman older than 75 in good health.

The CDR3 DNA sequence: TGTGCCAGCAGCTCCGGGACAGGGAGATCCTACGAGCAGTACTTC. It encodes CASSSGTGRSYEQYF. The chain carries TRBV6-5 and TRBJ2-7; 9 bases align to TRBD1. Germline V gene lookup returns CDR1 MNHEY and CDR2 SVGAGI. After removal of 6 bases from V and 1 base from J, the junction contained 7 bases not matched to a gene. This CDR3 has 15 amino acids.

This clonotype turned up a few times. The chain carries TRBV6-5 and TRBJ2-2, with D tentatively TRBD2 (5 bases). The CDR3 spans 14 residues. The V gene lost 2 bases and the J gene lost 4 bases, with 8 bases spanning the gap. Germline-derived CDR1 and CDR2 are MNHEY and SVGAGI. DNA for the CDR3: TGTGCCAGCAGTTACGAGCGGCCCACCGGGGAGCTGTTTTTT. This encodes CASSYERPTGELFF.

This sequence joins TRBV27 and TRBJ1-4; D gene unclear. CDR1 and CDR2 (germline): MNHEY, SMNVEV (reference sequence). The V end lost 6 bases, the J end lost 10 bases, and 27 bases lay between the germline ends. The CDR3 has 17 residues. The CDR3 nucleotides are TGTGCCAGCAGACCGGTAGGGTGTGGAAACCCGATGTCAAAACTGTTTTTT. It codes for CASRPVGCGNPMSKLFF.

The V gene is TRBV7-8, the J gene TRBJ2-7; 9 nucleotides line up with TRBD1. The length of the CDR3 is 15 residues. Trimming cost V 4 bases and J 3 bases; bases outside gene matches: 7. Per the germline V gene, CDR1 is SGHVS and CDR2 is FQNEAQ. The chain's CDR3 is CASSSPPGQGYEQYF. The CDR3 nucleotides are TGTGCCAGCAGCTCCCCTCCGGGACAGGGCTACGAGCAGTACTTC.

The chain joins TRBV3-1 to TRBJ1-1; D remains unclear. Germline CDR1 reads LGHDT; CDR2 reads YNNKEL (reference sequence). The CDR3 covers 14 residues. Deletions cut 3 bases from V and 8 bases from J, with 16 bases between. CDR3 region: CASSQGPWVAEAFF. CDR3 DNA sequence: TGTGCCAGCAGCCAGGGCCCCTGGGTGGCAGAAGCTTTCTTT. The full variable domain, completed using reference TRBV3-1 and TRBJ1-1, is DTAVSQTPKYLVTQMGNDKSIKCEQNLGHDTMYWYKQDSKKFLKIMFSYNNKELIINETVPNRFSPKSPDKAHLNLHINSLELGDSAVYFCASSQGPWVAEAFFGQGTRLTVV.

This clonotype has a count of ten or more. This chain links TRBV24-1 with TRBJ2-3, with D uncertain. The CDR3 runs 14 residues. V dropped 0 bases and J dropped 1 base, with 4 bases sitting between them. Germline CDR1 and CDR2: KGHDR and SFDVKD. CDR3: CATSDLFGTDTQYF. The CDR3, as DNA: TGTGCCACCAGTGATTTGTTCGGCACAGATACGCAGTATTTT.

The V call is TRBV29-1, the J call TRBJ2-7, with 8 nucleotides matching TRBD1. V lost 4 bases and J lost 5; bases outside the gene matches: 10. This CDR3 has 14 residues. CDR1 is SQVTM, CDR2 ANQGSEA, per germline. The CDR3 protein is CSVAVQGGSDEQYF. CDR3 DNA: TGCAGCGTTGCGGTACAGGGGGGTTCAGACGAGCAGTACTTC.

Worth noting for this clonotype: This may be a read error, as it is one base from a much larger clone. This rearrangement joins TRBV18 to TRBJ2-7, with no clear D. Trimming took 2 bases from V and 7 from J, leaving 9 bases between them. Germline assignment: CDR1 KGHSH and CDR2 LQKENI. CDR3 length equals 12 residues. The chain's CDR3 is CASSPISNEQYF. The CDR3 nucleotides read TGTGCCAGCTCACCAATCTCAAATGAGCAGTACTTC. The entire variable domain, with the rest obtained from reference TRBV18 and TRBJ2-7, is as follows: NAGVMQNPRHLVRRRGQEARLRCSPMKGHSHVYWYRQLPEEGLKFMVYLQKENIIDESGMPKERFSAEFPKEGPSILRIQQVVRGDSAAYFCASSPISNEQYFGPGTRLTVT.

About this clonotype itself: Given a much more abundant clone one base away, this may be a read error. This chain connects TRBV5-1 to TRBJ1-2, with no clear D. The CDR3 spans 12 residues. The germline CDR1 and CDR2 sequences are SGHRS and YFSETQ. The CDR3 protein is CASSLNFYGCTF. CDR3 coding DNA: TGCGCCAGCAGCTTAAATTTCTATGGCTGCACCTTC.

In DNA, the CDR3 is TGCAGGGCCACGGGGAGGCCGCAGTATTTT. Amino acid sequence: CRATGRPQYF. This sequence joins TRBV20-1 and TRBJ2-3; D perhaps matches TRBD2 (6 bases). This CDR3 contains 10 residues. The germline gives CDR1 DFQATT, CDR2 SNEGSKA (reference sequence).

This clonotype was counted between two and nine times. This chain uses TRBV2 with TRBJ2-3, with TRBD2 as a possible D gene (6 bases). Trimming pared 3 bases from V and 4 bases from J, leaving 14 bases between. The length of the CDR3 is 15 residues. Germline V lookup: CDR1 SNHLY, CDR2 FYNNEI. The CDR3 DNA is TGTGCCAGCAGTGAGGAGGGGCAAGGGGCAGATACGCAGTATTTT. Translation gives CASSEEGQGADTQYF.

This clonotype occurred many times. The chain recombines TRBV28 with TRBJ1-2; D may be TRBD1 (6 bases). V dropped 7 bases and J dropped 8 bases, with 20 bases sitting between them. The CDR3 extends over 14 amino acids. The germline gives CDR1 MDHEN, CDR2 SYDVKM. CDR3 amino acids: CASTLASGGLGYTF. The CDR3 bases are TGTGCCAGCACCCTGGCCTCCGGGGGCCTCGGCTACACCTTC.